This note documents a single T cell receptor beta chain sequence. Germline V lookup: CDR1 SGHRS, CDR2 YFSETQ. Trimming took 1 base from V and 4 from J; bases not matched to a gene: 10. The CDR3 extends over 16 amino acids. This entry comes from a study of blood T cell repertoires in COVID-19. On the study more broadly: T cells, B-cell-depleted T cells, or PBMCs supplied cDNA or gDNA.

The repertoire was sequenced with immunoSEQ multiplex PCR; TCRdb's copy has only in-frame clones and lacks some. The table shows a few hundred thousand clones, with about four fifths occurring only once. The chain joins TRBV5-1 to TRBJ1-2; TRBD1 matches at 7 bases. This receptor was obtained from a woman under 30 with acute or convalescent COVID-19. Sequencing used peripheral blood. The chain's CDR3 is CASSLQLGRDSYGYTF. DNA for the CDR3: TGCGCCAGCAGCTTGCAATTAGGACGGGACAGCTATGGCTACACCTTC.